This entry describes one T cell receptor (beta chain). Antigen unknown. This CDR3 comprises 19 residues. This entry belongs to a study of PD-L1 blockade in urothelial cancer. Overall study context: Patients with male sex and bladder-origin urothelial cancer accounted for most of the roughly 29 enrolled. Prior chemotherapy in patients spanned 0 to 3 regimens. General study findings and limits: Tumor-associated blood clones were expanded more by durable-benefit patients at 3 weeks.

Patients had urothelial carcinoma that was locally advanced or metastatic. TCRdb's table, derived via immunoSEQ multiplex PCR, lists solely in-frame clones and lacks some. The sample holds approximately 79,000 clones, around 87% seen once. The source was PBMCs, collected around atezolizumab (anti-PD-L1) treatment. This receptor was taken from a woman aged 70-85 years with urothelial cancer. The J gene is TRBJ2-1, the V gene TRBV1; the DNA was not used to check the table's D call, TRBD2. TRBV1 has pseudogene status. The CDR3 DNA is TGCACCAGCAGCCAAGTAGAGCGGACTAGCGGGGGCCGTCGGGATGAGCAGTTCTTC. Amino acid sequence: CTSSQVERTSGGRRDEQFF.